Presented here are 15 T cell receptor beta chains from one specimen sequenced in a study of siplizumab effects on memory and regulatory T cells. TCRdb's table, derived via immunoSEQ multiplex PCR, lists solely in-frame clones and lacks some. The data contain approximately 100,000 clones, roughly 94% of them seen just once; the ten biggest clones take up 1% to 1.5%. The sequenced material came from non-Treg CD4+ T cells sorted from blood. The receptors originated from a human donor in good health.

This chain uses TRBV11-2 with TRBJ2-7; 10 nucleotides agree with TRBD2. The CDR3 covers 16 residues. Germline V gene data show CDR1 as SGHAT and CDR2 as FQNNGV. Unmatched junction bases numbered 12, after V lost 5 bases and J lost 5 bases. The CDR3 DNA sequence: TGTGCCAGCAGCGCCCCAATTAAGCGGGAGGGTGACGAGCAGTACTTC. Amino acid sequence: CASSAPIKREGDEQYF.

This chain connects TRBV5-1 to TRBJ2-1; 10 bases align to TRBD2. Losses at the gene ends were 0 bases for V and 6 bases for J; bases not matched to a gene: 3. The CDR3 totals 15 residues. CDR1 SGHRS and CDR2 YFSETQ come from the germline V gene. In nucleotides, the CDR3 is TGCGCCAGCAGCTTGGTACTAGCGGGAAGCAATGAGCAGTTCTTC. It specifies CASSLVLAGSNEQFF.

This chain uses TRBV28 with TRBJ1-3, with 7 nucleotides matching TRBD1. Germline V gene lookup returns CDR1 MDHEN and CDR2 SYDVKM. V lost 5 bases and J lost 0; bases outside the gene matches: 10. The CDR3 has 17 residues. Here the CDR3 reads CASSPPSQGISGNTIYF. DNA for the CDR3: TGTGCCAGCAGTCCCCCATCACAGGGGATCTCTGGAAACACCATATATTTT.

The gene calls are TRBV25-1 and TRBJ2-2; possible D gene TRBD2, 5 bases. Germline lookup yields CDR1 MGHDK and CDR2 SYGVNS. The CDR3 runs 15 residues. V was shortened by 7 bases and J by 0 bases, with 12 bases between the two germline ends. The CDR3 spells CASTRSGTNTGELFF. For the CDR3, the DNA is TGTGCCAGCACCCGATCGGGGACGAACACCGGGGAGCTGTTTTTT.

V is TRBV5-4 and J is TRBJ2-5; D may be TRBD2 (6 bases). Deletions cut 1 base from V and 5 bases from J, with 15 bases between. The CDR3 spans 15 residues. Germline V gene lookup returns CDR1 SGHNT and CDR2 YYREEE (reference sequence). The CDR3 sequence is CASSLPGGSSETQYF. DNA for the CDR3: TGTGCCAGCAGCTTGCCAGGAGGGTCGTCGGAGACCCAGTACTTC.

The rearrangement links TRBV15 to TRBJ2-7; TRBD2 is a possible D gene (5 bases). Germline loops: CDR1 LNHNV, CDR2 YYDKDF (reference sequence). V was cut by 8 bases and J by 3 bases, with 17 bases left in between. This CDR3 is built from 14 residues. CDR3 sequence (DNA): TGTGCCACCGCCCGGGAACAACCTAACTACGAGCAGTACTTC. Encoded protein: CATAREQPNYEQYF.

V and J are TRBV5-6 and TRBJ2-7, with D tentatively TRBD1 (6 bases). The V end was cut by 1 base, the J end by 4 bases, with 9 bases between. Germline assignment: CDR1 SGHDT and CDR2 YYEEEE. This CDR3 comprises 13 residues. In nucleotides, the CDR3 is TGTGCCAGCAGCTTGAACAGGGAGTACGAGCAGTACTTC. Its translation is CASSLNREYEQYF.

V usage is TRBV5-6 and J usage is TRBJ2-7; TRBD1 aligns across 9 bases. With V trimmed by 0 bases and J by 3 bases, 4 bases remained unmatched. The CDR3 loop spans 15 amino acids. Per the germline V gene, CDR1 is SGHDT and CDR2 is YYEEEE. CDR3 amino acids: CASSLGGQGFYEQYF. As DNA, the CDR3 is TGTGCCAGCAGCTTGGGGGGACAGGGCTTCTACGAGCAGTACTTC.

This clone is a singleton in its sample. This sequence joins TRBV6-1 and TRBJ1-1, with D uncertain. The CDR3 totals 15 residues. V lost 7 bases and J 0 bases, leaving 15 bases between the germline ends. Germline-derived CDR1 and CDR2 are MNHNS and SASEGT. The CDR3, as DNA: TGTGCCAGCAAAAGGATGGGCATCATGAACACTGAAGCTTTCTTT. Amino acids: CASKRMGIMNTEAFF.

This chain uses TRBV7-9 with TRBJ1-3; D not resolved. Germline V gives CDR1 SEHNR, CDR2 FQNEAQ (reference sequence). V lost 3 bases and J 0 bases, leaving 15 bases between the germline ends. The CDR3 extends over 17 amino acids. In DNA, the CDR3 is TGTGCCAGCAGCTTCCCTTTGGTACAACTCTCTGGAAACACCATATATTTT. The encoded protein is CASSFPLVQLSGNTIYF.

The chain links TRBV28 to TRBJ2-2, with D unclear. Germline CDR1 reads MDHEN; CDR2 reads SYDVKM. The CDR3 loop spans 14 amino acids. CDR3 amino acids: CAALSVGNTGELFF. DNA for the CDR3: TGTGCGGCCTTGTCCGTTGGGAACACCGGGGAGCTGTTTTTT. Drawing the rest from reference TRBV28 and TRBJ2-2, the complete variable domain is DVKVTQSSRYLVKRTGEKVFLECVQDMDHENMFWYRQDPGLGLRLIYFSYDVKMKEKGDIPEGYSVSREKKERFSLILESASTNQTSMYLCAALSVGNTGELFFGEGSRLTVL.

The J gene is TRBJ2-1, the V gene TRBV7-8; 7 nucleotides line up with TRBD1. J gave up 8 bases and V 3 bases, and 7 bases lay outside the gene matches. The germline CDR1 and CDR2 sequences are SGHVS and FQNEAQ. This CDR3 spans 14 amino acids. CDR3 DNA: TGTGCCAGCAGCTTTCTAGGGGGCAACTATGAGCAGTTCTTC. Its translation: CASSFLGGNYEQFF.

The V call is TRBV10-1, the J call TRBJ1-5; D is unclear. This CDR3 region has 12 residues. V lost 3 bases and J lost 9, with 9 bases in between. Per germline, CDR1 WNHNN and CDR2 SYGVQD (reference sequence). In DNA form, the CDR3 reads TGCGCCAGCAGTGACCACCCGCGGCCCCAGCATTTT. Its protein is CASSDHPRPQHF.

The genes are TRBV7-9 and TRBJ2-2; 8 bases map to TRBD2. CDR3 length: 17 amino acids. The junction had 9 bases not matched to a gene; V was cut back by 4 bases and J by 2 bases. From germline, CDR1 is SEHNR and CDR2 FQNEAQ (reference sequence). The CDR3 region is CASSSSFVAGNTGELFF. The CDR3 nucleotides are TGTGCCAGCAGCTCAAGTTTCGTAGCGGGAAACACCGGGGAGCTGTTTTTT.

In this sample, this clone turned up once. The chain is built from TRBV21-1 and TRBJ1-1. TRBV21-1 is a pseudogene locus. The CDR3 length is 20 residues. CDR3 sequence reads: CASSLGGQGGGKTMNTEAFF. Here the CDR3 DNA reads TGTGCCAGCAGCCTCGGCGGGCAGGGAGGGGGGAAGACCATGAACACTGAAGCTTTCTTT.